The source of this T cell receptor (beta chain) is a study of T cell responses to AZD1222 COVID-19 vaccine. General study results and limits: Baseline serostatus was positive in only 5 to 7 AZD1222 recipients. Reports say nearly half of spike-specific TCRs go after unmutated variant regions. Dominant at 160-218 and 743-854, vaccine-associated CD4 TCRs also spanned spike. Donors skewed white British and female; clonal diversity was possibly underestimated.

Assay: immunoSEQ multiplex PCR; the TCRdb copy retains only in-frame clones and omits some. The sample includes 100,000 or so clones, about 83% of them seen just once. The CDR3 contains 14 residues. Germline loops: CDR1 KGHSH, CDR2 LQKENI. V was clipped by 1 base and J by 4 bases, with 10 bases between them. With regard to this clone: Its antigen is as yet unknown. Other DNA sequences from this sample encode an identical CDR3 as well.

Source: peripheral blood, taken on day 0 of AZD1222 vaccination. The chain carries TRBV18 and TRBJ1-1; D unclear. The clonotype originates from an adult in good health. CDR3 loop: CASSPQGAGTEAFF. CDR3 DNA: TGTGCCAGCTCACCACAGGGTGCGGGCACTGAAGCTTTCTTT. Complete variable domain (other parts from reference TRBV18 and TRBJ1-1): NAGVMQNPRHLVRRRGQEARLRCSPMKGHSHVYWYRQLPEEGLKFMVYLQKENIIDESGMPKERFSAEFPKEGPSILRIQQVVRGDSAAYFCASSPQGAGTEAFFGQGTRLTVV.